This T cell receptor beta chain was recorded in a study of blood T cell repertoires in COVID-19 (TCRdb year 2020). General notes on the study: Collaborator samples came from the United States, Italy and Spain and covered acute and convalescent phases of COVID-19. The material from the prospective study consisted of cDNA or gDNA derived from T cells, B-cell-depleted T cells, or PBMCs. The dataset comprised deeply sampled blood TCRbeta repertoires from subjects exposed to, actively infected with, or recovered from COVID-19. The repertoires were released in a freely available public database meant as a resource for research on the immune response to SARS-CoV-2. Samples were obtained from the ongoing ImmuneRACE study (first 160 participants) and from about 1,300 subjects provided by 6 global collaborators. Nearly every sample came with metadata listing a de-identified subject ID, COVID-19 status, age in years and sex. Where HLA class I and class II types were available, the types were taken from metadata supplied by the sample provider, not from assay-based typing.

The collaborating institutions used their own protocols to collect whole blood in K2EDTA tubes. For TCRbeta analysis, collaborators shipped samples in one of three forms: frozen whole blood, isolated PBMCs, or DNA extracted from either of those sample types. This clone has just one count. Its antigen has not been determined. The input lacks base qualities; no much larger clone sits a single base away. General findings and caveats noted by the study authors: The quantity of clinical and demographic metadata differed by source and by participant and was supplied without curation.

The immunoSEQ Assay, a bias-controlled multiplex PCR, was used to amplify TCRbeta CDR3 regions from genomic DNA. The source study handled its data this way. Nucleated cell counts per sample were estimated from amplification of reference gene primers within the assay. To quantify the absolute abundance of each unique TCRbeta CDR3 rearrangement, sequence reads were collapsed and filtered. For each sample, productive Simpson clonality was calculated as the square root of Simpson's diversity index across productive rearrangements. TCRdb provides this immuneACCESS table in a form limited to in-frame rearrangements. Some clones are lacking; in checked studies, under half of them reflect an unresolved V gene, and why the rest are absent is not known. The V and J calls and the clone size are those of that table, but D and trimming were determined from the DNA. This sample comprises tens of thousands of clones, about 75% of them detected only once. The ten biggest clones cover roughly 47% of the sample.

The sequence derives from an elderly woman with acute or convalescent COVID-19. Specimen: peripheral blood.

The nucleotides are TGTGCCAGCAGCAGTGGGGGGTTCGGGGAGCTGTTTTTT. Its amino acids are CASSSGGFGELFF. The rearranged chain carries TRBV11-2 and TRBJ2-2, and possibly TRBD2, on 6 matching bases. The CDR3 contains 13 residues, cysteine and phenylalanine counted. Only the CDR3 region is kept as DNA, spanning 39 bases read in frame from base 1. The CDR1 and CDR2 encoded by the germline V gene are SGHAT and FQNNGV. V and J lose 5 bases and 7 bases, and a span of 11 bases separates them. Here the CDR3 is joined to the reference TRBV11-2 and TRBJ2-2 genes, and the full variable domain is: EAGVAQSPRYKIIEKRQSVAFWCNPISGHATLYWYQQILGQGPKLLIQFQNNGVVDDSQLPKDRFSAERLKGVDSTLKIQPAKLEDSAVYLCASSSGGFGELFFGEGSRLTVL.